This is a list of T cell receptor beta chains from one sample in a study of blood T cells in healthy people across ages. TCRdb ran MiXCR on the 5' RACE reads and lists one entry per CDR3 protein. The sample lists about 750,000 distinct CDR3 sequences; about 53% were seen once. The specimen sequenced was blood. The receptor set was obtained from a man at least 80 years old in good health. Both conserved end residues are part of each CDR3. Fields, in order: V gene, clone size, D gene, J gene, CDR3 DNA, CDR3 protein. D genes are given only for firm matches. Only some rows state a clone size, as once, few, many or a class for expanded clones.

V: TRBV18; size: -; D: -; J: TRBJ2-2; DNA: TGTGCCAGCTCGCACGGGACACCGGTCACCGGGGAGCTGTTTTTT; CDR3: CASSHGTPVTGELFF
V: TRBV6-2/TRBV6-3; size: -; D: TRBD1; J: TRBJ2-7; DNA: TGTGCCAGCAGTCTTCAGCGGGACAGGGGTCCTCACGAGCAGTACTTC; CDR3: CASSLQRDRGPHEQYF
V: TRBV5-1; size: few; D: -; J: TRBJ2-1; DNA: TGCGCCAGCAGCGGGGACAATGAGCAGTTCTTC; CDR3: CASSGDNEQFF
V: TRBV7-9; size: -; D: -; J: TRBJ2-3; DNA: TGTTCCAGCAGCCAGCCGTTCAGATACGCGTATTTT; CDR3: CSSSQPFRYAYF
V: TRBV10-3; size: -; D: TRBD2; J: TRBJ2-7; DNA: TGTGCCATCAGTACCAGTAGCGGGACACAACAAACCCTTTACTACGAGCAGTACTTC; CDR3: CAISTSSGTQQTLYYEQYF
V: TRBV9; size: many; D: -; J: TRBJ2-7; DNA: TGTGCCAGCAGCGTTCCTCCCGGACCATTCTACGAGCAGTACTTC; CDR3: CASSVPPGPFYEQYF
V: TRBV3-1; size: -; D: -; J: TRBJ1-2; DNA: TGTGCCAACAGCCTAACAGGCCTCGAGGCCGGCTACACCTTC; CDR3: CANSLTGLEAGYTF
V: TRBV24-1; size: -; D: TRBD2; J: TRBJ2-1; DNA: TGTGCCACCAGTGATCCCCTCCTAGCGGGAGCGGGTGAGCAGTTCTTC; CDR3: CATSDPLLAGAGEQFF
V: TRBV18; size: -; D: -; J: TRBJ2-3; DNA: TGTGCCAGCTCACCACAGGGGCACAGATACGCGTATTTT; CDR3: CASSPQGHRYAYF
V: TRBV20-1; size: few; D: TRBD2; J: TRBJ2-5; DNA: TGCAGTGCCACAACTCTAGCGGGAGGCGCCGAGACCCAGTACTTC; CDR3: CSATTLAGGAETQYF
V: TRBV10-3; size: -; D: TRBD2; J: TRBJ2-1; DNA: TGTGCCGCGGTGGGAAGGGAGGGTTACAATGAGCAGTTCTTC; CDR3: CAAVGREGYNEQFF
V: TRBV29-1; size: -; D: TRBD1; J: TRBJ1-1; DNA: TGCAGCACTGGACAGGGACAAGCTTTCTTT; CDR3: CSTGQGQAFF
V: TRBV3-1; size: -; D: TRBD1; J: TRBJ2-5; DNA: TGTGCCAGCAGCGCAATGGGACAGCCCCAAGAGACCCAGTACTTC; CDR3: CASSAMGQPQETQYF
V: TRBV7-9; size: many; D: TRBD1; J: TRBJ2-7; DNA: TGTGCCAGCAGCCGACAGGGTAGCCACGAGCAGTACTTC; CDR3: CASSRQGSHEQYF
V: TRBV4-1; size: many; D: -; J: TRBJ2-4; DNA: TGCGCCAGCAGCCAAGATAGCGCAGGGGCTCAAGACATTCAGTACTTC; CDR3: CASSQDSAGAQDIQYF
V: TRBV27; size: -; D: -; J: TRBJ2-5; DNA: TGTGCCAGCAGTTTCGGTCGGGGCCAACAGTACTTC; CDR3: CASSFGRGQQYF
V: TRBV20-1; size: -; D: -; J: TRBJ2-3; DNA: TGCAGTGCTGGGGGACTCTCTCGCACAGATACGCAGTATTTT; CDR3: CSAGGLSRTDTQYF
V: TRBV28; size: few; D: -; J: TRBJ2-5; DNA: TGTGCCAGCAGTCACCCCCAAGAGACCCAGTACTTC; CDR3: CASSHPQETQYF